This record looks at one TCR beta chain sequence and its context. This clone has a count of ten or more. The antigen this receptor binds is unknown. Within one base of it there is no much larger clone, and no base qualities were kept. These data come from a study of blood T cell repertoires in COVID-19 (TCRdb year 2020). General notes on the study: Samples from collaborators originated in the United States, Italy and Spain and spanned both the acute and convalescent phases of COVID-19. The prospective study material was composed of cDNA or gDNA derived from T cells, B-cell-depleted T cells, or PBMCs. Subjects who had been exposed to COVID-19, were actively infected with it, or had recovered from it provided the deeply sampled blood TCRbeta repertoires that made up the dataset. A freely available public database, intended as a resource for researchers studying the immune response to SARS-CoV-2, is where the repertoires were released. Samples were obtained from the ongoing ImmuneRACE study (first 160 participants) and from 1,254 subjects provided by 6 global collaborators. Sample metadata almost always included a de-identified subject ID, COVID-19 status, age in years and sex. Where available, HLA class I and class II types were taken from metadata supplied by the sample provider and were not determined by assay-based typing.

The collaborating institutions used their own protocols to collect whole blood in K2EDTA tubes. For TCRbeta analysis, collaborators shipped samples in one of three forms: frozen whole blood, isolated PBMCs, or DNA extracted from either of those sample types. Study-wide findings and limitations: How much clinical and demographic metadata was included differed by source and by participant, and the metadata was provided uncurated.

TCRbeta CDR3 regions were amplified from genomic DNA using the immunoSEQ Assay, a bias-controlled multiplex PCR. Per the original workflow: Nucleated cell counts per sample were estimated from amplification of reference gene primers within the assay. Sequence reads were collapsed and filtered to measure the absolute abundance of every unique TCRbeta CDR3 rearrangement. For each sample, productive Simpson clonality was calculated as the square root of Simpson's diversity index across productive rearrangements. TCRdb provides this immuneACCESS table in a form limited to in-frame rearrangements. Some clones are lacking; in checked studies, under half of them reflect an unresolved V gene, and why the rest are absent is not known. V, J and clone size are those of that table, while D and trimming were read from the DNA. The sample table records 35,000 to 45,000 clones; 75% to 90% of these occur just once. The top ten clones comprise about 45% of the sample.

The CDR3 runs 14 amino acids, cysteine and phenylalanine included. Just CDR3 DNA is preserved here, 42 bases in frame from base 1. Here V drops 2 bases and J drops 0 bases, and the junction holds 1 base not matched to any gene. Per the germline V gene (reference sequence), SEHNR is the CDR1 and FQNEAQ is the CDR2. The sequence came from a human donor in a cohort sampled during active or convalescent COVID-19. The donor label of this sample is uncertain. Here the chain combines TRBV7-9 and TRBJ2-7, with 7 central nucleotides matching TRBD2. The source material was peripheral blood. The nucleotide sequence is given as TGTGCCAGCAGCTTAACTAGCGCCTCCTACGAGCAGTACTTC. It translates as CASSLTSASYEQYF.